What follows are 2 T cell receptor beta chains derived from one specimen sequenced in a study of T cell responses to AZD1222 COVID-19 vaccine. Measured with immunoSEQ multiplex PCR; TCRdb has only the in-frame clones, and not every one. Among 80,000 to 90,000 clones listed, around nine tenths were seen once. The input for sequencing was peripheral blood, taken 28 days after the second AZD1222 dose. The receptors were sampled from an adult who received the AZD1222 COVID-19 vaccine.

The V gene is TRBV9, the J gene TRBJ2-3; 12 bases fit TRBD2. Trimming took 4 bases from V and 8 from J; bases not matched to a gene: 11. In germline, CDR1 is SGDLS, CDR2 YYNGEE. The CDR3 totals 16 residues. The CDR3 coding sequence is TGTGCCAGCAGCTCAGGACTAGCGGGGTCCCGGGGTACGCAGTATTTT. The encoded protein is CASSSGLAGSRGTQYF.

The sample holds one count of this clone. The chain carries TRBV11-1 and TRBJ2-1, with 9 bases identical to TRBD1. There are 15 residues in the CDR3. CDR1 and CDR2 (germline): SGHAT, FQDESV (reference sequence). The V segment lost 5 bases and the J segment 5 bases; nucleotides outside the gene matches: 7. This chain's CDR3 is CASSLNRGLNNEQFF. The CDR3, as DNA: TGTGCCAGCAGCCTAAACAGGGGGCTTAACAATGAGCAGTTCTTC.